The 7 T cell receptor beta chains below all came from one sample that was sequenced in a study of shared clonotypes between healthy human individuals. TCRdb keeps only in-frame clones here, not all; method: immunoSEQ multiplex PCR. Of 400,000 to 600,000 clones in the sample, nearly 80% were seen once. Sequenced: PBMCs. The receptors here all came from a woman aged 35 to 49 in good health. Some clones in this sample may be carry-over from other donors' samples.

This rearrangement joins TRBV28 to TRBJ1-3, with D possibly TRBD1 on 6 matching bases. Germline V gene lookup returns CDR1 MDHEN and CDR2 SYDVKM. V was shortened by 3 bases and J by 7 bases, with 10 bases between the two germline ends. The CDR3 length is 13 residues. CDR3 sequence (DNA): TGTGCCAGCAGTTTTACAGGGAGTAACACCATATATTTT. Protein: CASSFTGSNTIYF.

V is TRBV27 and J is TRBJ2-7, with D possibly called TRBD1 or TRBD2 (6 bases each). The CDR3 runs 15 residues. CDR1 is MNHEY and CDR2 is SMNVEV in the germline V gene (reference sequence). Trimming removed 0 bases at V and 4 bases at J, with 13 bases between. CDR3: CASSLSGGNWYEQYF. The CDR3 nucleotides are TGTGCCAGCAGTTTATCCGGGGGCAATTGGTACGAGCAGTACTTC.

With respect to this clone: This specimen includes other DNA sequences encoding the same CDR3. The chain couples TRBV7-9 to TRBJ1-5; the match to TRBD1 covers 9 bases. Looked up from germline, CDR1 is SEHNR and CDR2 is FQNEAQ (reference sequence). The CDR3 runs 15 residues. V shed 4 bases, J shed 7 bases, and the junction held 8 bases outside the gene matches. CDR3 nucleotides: TGTGCCAGCAGCTCGTTGGGACAGGGAGGCCAGCCCCAGCATTTT. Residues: CASSSLGQGGQPQHF.

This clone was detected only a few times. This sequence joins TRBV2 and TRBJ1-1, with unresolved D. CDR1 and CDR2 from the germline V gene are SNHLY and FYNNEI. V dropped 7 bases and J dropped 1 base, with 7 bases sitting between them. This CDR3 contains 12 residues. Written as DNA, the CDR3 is TGTGCCAGCAACCCACCGAACACTGAAGCTTTCTTT. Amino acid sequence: CASNPPNTEAFF.

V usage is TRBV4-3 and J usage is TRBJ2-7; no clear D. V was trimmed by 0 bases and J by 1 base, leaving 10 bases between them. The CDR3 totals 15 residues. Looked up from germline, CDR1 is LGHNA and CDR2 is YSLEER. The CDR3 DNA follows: TGCGCCAGCAGCCAAGATAGGTCAGCTTCCTACGAGCAGTACTTC. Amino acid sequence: CASSQDRSASYEQYF.

CDR3 amino acids: CASGATQYF. In DNA, the CDR3 is TGTGCCAGCGGGGCGACCCAGTACTTC. The chain employs TRBV2 and TRBJ2-5; TRBD1 is a possible D gene (5 bases). Deletions cut 8 bases from V and 7 bases from J, with 5 bases between. This CDR3 comprises 9 residues. Germline assignment: CDR1 SNHLY and CDR2 FYNNEI.

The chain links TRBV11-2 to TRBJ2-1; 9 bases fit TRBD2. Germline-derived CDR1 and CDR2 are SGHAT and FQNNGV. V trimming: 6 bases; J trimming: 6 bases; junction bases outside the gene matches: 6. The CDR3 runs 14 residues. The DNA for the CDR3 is TGTGCCAGCAGTAGGCTGACTAGCGGCAATGAGCAGTTCTTC. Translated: CASSRLTSGNEQFF.